This TCR beta chain was captured by sequencing in a study of regulatory T cells in long-lasting Graves disease (dated by TCRdb to the early 2020s). About the full investigation: In the newly diagnosed Graves' disease group, patients had been taking antithyroid drugs for less than 3 months. The study was conducted in China and was registered as a clinical trial. Patients with persistent Graves' disease were compared with patients with newly diagnosed Graves' disease using TCR sequencing and RNA sequencing of peripheral blood. A total of approximately 35 samples underwent TCR sequencing: around 13 from persistent and about 20 from newly diagnosed Graves' disease patients. Broader findings and caveats from the paper: The authors noted that the small sample size was a limitation that may lower accuracy. The study examined only peripheral blood because the primary lesion, thyroid tissue, could not be accessed. Patients with persistent disease shared more public clonotypes (about 2,900) than newly diagnosed patients did (more than 900). Sequencing and analysis were limited to the TCR beta chain. Compared with newly diagnosed patients, persistent Graves' disease patients had lower TCR Shannon entropy and fewer highly expanded clones, which suggests clonal expansion. Persistent disease showed preferential use of TRBV28, TRBJ1-2 and TRBJ2-5, whereas newly diagnosed disease favored TRBV20-1 and TRBJ2-1.

Taken with the paper, the label for time point translates to: newly diagnosed GD, antithyroid drugs for less than 3 months. For both TCR sequencing and RNA sequencing, RNA was extracted from PBMCs in TRIzol. The diagnosis of Graves' disease was made according to American Thyroid Association guidelines. Patients were recruited from an endocrinology department in Xi'an, China. Each patient gave 7 to 9.5 milliliters of peripheral blood, collected in an EDTA anticoagulant tube. Ficoll Paque Plus density gradient separation was used to isolate PBMCs, and no additional T cell sorting was done. RNA quality was checked with an Agilent 2100 Bioanalyzer and agarose gel, and concentration with a NanoDrop 2000. This clonotype has just a few counts. The antigen it binds to is not known. The input lacks base qualities; no much larger clone sits a single base away. Receptors were amplified or captured by multiplex PCR. Instrument on record: Illumina HiSeq 4000. To build TCR beta libraries, CDR3 regions were amplified by Arm-PCR using iRepertoire HTBI primers. Before sequencing, the PCR products went through gel purification. Per the authors' processing: A total of roughly 67 TRBV and approximately 13 TRBJ segments were identified across samples and were used for gene usage analysis of CDR3 amino acid clonotypes. Filtered high-quality paired reads were merged into contigs using COPE and FqMerger. Contigs were aligned with BLAST to IMGT TRBV, TRBD and TRBJ reference genes, and CDR3 was defined per IMGT. Any clonotype with a frequency above 0.1% was classified as a highly expanded clone. Shannon entropy served as the measure of repertoire diversity, while the Gini coefficient captured V-J evenness. A clonotype found in more than one individual was treated as public. TCRdb handled the public reads itself, with Q25 trimming in fastp and clone calling in MiXCR, and kept productive beta chains. Identical CDR3 proteins give one entry, which carries the most common genes and DNA. The V and J calls shown here were made by TCRdb, not taken from the authors' results. This sample lists 300,000 to 400,000 distinct CDR3 sequences; over 15% were detected once. The top ten hold roughly 30% of the sample.

Based on the germline V gene, the CDR1 and CDR2 sequences are LGHNA and YNFKEQ. The CDR3 runs 15 amino acids, cysteine and phenylalanine included. Only CDR3 DNA remains: 45 bases, in frame from the first base. The V end loses 1 base and the J end loses 0 bases, and a stretch of 6 bases separates them. These sequences were also reported in another study, on T cells in Graves' hyperthyroidism and ophthalmopathy. Taken from the second paper: Graves' hyperthyroidism was defined as stable when no progression to ophthalmopathy occurred over 18 months of follow-up. Hyperthyroidism patients were newly diagnosed, had a disease duration of under 2 months, and were aged 18 to 65 years. Patients with uncontrolled infections, other autoimmune diseases, pregnancy or lactation were excluded. Diagnoses were established on the basis of clinical symptoms, serum thyroxine and TRAb, thyroid ultrasound, and orbital computed tomography. For the first round of RT-PCR on the TCR CDR3, the HTBI primer set was used together with the Qiagen OneStep RT-PCR kit. Blood samples also contained most of the expanded thyroid clonotypes (frequency above 0.001), which suggests that blood repertoires may reflect thyroid immune responses. In cross-validation, a model built on a 13 V-J signature told ophthalmopathy apart from stable hyperthyroidism with approximately 90% sensitivity and approximately 81% specificity, and in testing the same model reached 80%/75%. In validation, the model predicted progression to ophthalmopathy a median of roughly 6.5 months before onset, with roughly 70% sensitivity and about 72% specificity. To identify TCR V-J signatures that set the groups apart, the researchers used a discovery cohort of more than 95 patients, made up of roughly 40 with Graves' ophthalmopathy and about 60 with stable Graves' hyperthyroidism. An independent validation cohort of around 19 hyperthyroidism patients and about 15 patients who later progressed to ophthalmopathy tested prospective prediction of ophthalmopathy. The roughly 90 discovery patients were divided at random into training and test sets in a 7:3 ratio. In six Graves' hyperthyroidism patients, the study also compared T-cell repertoires from thyroid tissue with T-cell repertoires from blood. After sampling, hyperthyroidism patients received methimazole starting at 30 mg daily, and ophthalmopathy patients received high-dose intravenous methylprednisolone. Libraries were constructed in a second round of multiplex PCR, after which size selection and purification were carried out. Libraries were sequenced paired-end with 100 bp reads on an Illumina HiSeq2000. SOAPnuke was used to process the raw data, removing reads that contained adapters or uncalled bases, had a mean Phred below 15, or lacked an exact match to the constant primer or identifier. High-quality paired reads were merged with COPE v1.2.5, and unique nucleotide sequences were defined as clonotypes. MiTCR v1.1 was used to align the clonotypes against IMGT TRBV, TRBD and TRBJ reference segments. Only V-J combinations with frequency above 0.0001, covering 99% to 99.2% of repertoires, were analysed. A TCS score was defined as the ratio between F50 (clonal expansion) and ExV (chaos), using BLOSUM62-based TCRdist between CDR3 peptides within each V-J. Welch's t-statistics and random forest reduced around 510 V-J features to 10 to 15, which were used in a naive Bayes classifier (R e1071). No statistical method was used to set the sample size in advance, and investigators knew the group allocation. According to the paper, TCR Vbeta CDR3 sequencing was carried out on more than 120 peripheral blood samples, which came from some 41 ophthalmopathy, some 73 hyperthyroidism and about 17 progressor patients.

The receptor comes from a man between 40 and 49 years old with Graves disease. Donor details come from another sample of the same person, matched by shared clones. The sequence is built from TRBV4-2 and TRBJ1-4; the D gene is unclear. The sample here was peripheral blood mononuclear cells (PBMCs), taken at new diagnosis, from a patient treated with antithyroid drugs. CDR3 sequence: CASSQGRSTNEKLFF. The sequence in DNA is TGTGCCAGCAGCCAAGGCCGATCAACTAATGAAAAACTGTTTTTT.